This TCR beta chain originates from a study of cytomegalovirus exposure and HLA in healthy donors. Germline V gene data show CDR1 as MNHEY and CDR2 as SMNVEV (reference sequence). The V end was cut by 5 bases, the J end by 0 bases, with 9 bases between. This CDR3 is 14 amino acids long. Clones were sequenced by immunoSEQ multiplex PCR, and TCRdb holds only the in-frame ones, with some missing. This sample carries about 250,000 clones, roughly 87% of them seen once, and the ten largest clones take 12%. The rearrangement joins TRBV27 to TRBJ2-3; unclear D gene. Input material: PBMCs. This sequence originates from a man between 18 and 29 years old in good health and CMV-seropositive. CDR3 amino acids: CASSIYDSTDTQYF. DNA for the CDR3: TGTGCCAGCAGTATATACGATAGCACAGATACGCAGTATTTT.